A selection of T cell receptor beta chains follows, all from one sample in a study of CD8+CD57+ T cells in acquired aplastic anemia. TCRdb reprocessed the reads via MiXCR and lists one record per CDR3 protein. Of about 110,000 distinct CDR3 sequences detected, around half appear once; the ten largest clones hold under 35%. The sample consisted of sorted CD4+, CD8+, or CD8+CD57+ T cells (not recorded which) from PBMCs. These TCRs come from a human donor in good health, serving as a control. CDR3s leave out the opening cysteine and the closing phenylalanine or tryptophan. Fields, in order: V gene, CDR3 protein.

V: TRBV4-3; CDR3: ASSPDLGFSSYNEQF
V: TRBV20-1; CDR3: SARNTDSYYPMNTEAF
V: TRBV10-3; CDR3: AISGTGDQPQH
V: TRBV19; CDR3: ASSIGDRSTEAF
V: TRBV4-3; CDR3: ASSHERGEAF
V: TRBV6-1; CDR3: ASSEGRGGADTQY
V: TRBV7-3; CDR3: ASGQVTDTQY
V: TRBV6-1; CDR3: ASSLEPGGRETQY
V: TRBV29-1; CDR3: SVAARANTEAF
V: TRBV4-2; CDR3: ASSPKGQVGTGELF
V: TRBV2; CDR3: ASSGQGAYEQY
V: TRBV27; CDR3: ASSFGSPETQY
V: TRBV4-3; CDR3: ASSPTLPGAGNSPLH
V: TRBV30; CDR3: AWSVQRQGYEQY
V: TRBV19; CDR3: ASSMGTDGYT
V: TRBV7-6; CDR3: ASSLNLNSPLH
V: TRBV10-3; CDR3: AISEIQGPVASYEQY
V: TRBV7-9; CDR3: ASSRGLEETQY
V: TRBV9; CDR3: ASSPSFTSGGDEQY
V: TRBV25-1; CDR3: ASSEFVTDEQY
V: TRBV25-1; CDR3: ASSDRDSNQPQHFGDGYT
V: TRBV11-2; CDR3: ASSSYRGANTGELF
V: TRBV24-1; CDR3: ATSDYRGTGGADTQY
V: TRBV11-2; CDR3: ASSTGQGPRSNSPLH
V: TRBV19; CDR3: AVGGTNTGELF
V: TRBV29-1; CDR3: SVVPNQHTIY